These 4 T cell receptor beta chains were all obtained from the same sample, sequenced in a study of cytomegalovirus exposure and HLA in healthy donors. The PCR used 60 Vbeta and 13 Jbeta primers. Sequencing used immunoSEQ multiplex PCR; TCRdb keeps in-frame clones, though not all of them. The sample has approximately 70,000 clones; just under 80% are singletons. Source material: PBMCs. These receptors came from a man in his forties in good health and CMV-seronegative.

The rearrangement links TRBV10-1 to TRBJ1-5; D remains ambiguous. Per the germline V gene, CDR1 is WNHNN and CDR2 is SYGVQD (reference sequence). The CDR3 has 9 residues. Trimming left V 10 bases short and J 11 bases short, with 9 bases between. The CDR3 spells CATPRAQHF. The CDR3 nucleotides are TGCGCCACCCCTCGGGCCCAGCATTTT.

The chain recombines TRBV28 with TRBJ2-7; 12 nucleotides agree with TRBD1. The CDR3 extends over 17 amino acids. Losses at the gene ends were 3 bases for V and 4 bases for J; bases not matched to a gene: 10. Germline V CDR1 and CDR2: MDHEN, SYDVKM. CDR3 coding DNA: TGTGCCAGCAGTTTGGATCGGGGGACAGGGGGCTCGTACGAGCAGTACTTC. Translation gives CASSLDRGTGGSYEQYF.

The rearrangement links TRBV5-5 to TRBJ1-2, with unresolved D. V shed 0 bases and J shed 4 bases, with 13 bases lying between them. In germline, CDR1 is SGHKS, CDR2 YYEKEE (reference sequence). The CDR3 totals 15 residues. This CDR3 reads CASSLGVEFVYGYTF. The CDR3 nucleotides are TGTGCCAGCAGCTTGGGCGTGGAGTTCGTCTATGGCTACACCTTC.

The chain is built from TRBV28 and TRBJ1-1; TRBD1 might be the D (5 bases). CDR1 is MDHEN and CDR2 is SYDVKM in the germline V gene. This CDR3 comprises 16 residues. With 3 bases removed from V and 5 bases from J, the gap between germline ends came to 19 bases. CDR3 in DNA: TGTGCCAGCAGTTTCCATGGTGGGGGGGTGGGGACTGAAGCTTTCTTT. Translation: CASSFHGGGVGTEAFF.